Described below is a single T cell receptor (beta chain) sequence and its context. Its antigen remains unidentified. The data were produced by immunoSEQ multiplex PCR, yet TCRdb's version contains in-frame clones alone and is incomplete. The sample yields some 25,000 clones, about 92% seen once. This record comes from a study of chemoradiotherapy in HPV16-positive cancers. Turning to the study itself: Two HPV16-positive patients' cells yielded candidate HPV-specific clones and common motifs.

Study-level points and caveats: HPV-responsive T-cell expansion during chemoradiotherapy was linked to improved recurrence-free survival in HPV16-positive patients.

CDR1 MDHEN and CDR2 SYDVKM come from the germline V gene. The germline V and J ends were trimmed by 3 bases and 4 bases, with 18 bases remaining between them. This CDR3 is built from 16 residues. The input for sequencing was blood, taken from a patient who underwent chemoradiotherapy. The receptor comes from a human donor with HPV-associated anogenital cancer. This rearrangement joins TRBV28 to TRBJ1-2; perhaps TRBD1 as D (6 bases). CDR3: CASSLYRANPVYGYTF. CDR3 DNA: TGTGCCAGCAGTTTGTACAGGGCCAACCCCGTCTATGGCTACACCTTC.